A single sample gave rise to the 7 T cell receptor beta chains below, sequenced in a study of cytomegalovirus exposure and HLA in healthy donors. 13 Jbeta primers and 60 Vbeta primers were used for the PCR. Profiling relied on immunoSEQ multiplex PCR, and the TCRdb table lists in-frame clones only, not all of them. The sample yields some 130,000 clones, around 77% seen once. Sequencing was performed on PBMCs. The receptors derive from a man aged 50 or older in good health and CMV-seronegative.

CDR3: CASSYSGEQFF. The CDR3 nucleotides are TGTGCCAGCAGTTACTCCGGGGAGCAGTTCTTC. The chain has TRBV6-5 and TRBJ2-1; no clear D. V lost 0 bases and J 10 bases, leaving 4 bases between the germline ends. The germline CDR1 and CDR2 sequences are MNHEY and SVGAGI. The CDR3 is 11 residues long.

DNA for the CDR3: TGCGCCAGCAGCCAAGATATGCGGGGGGCAAAAGCCACCGGGGAGCTGTTTTTT. Residues: CASSQDMRGAKATGELFF. The rearrangement uses TRBV4-1 and TRBJ2-2, with TRBD2 identical over 8 bases. This CDR3 has 18 residues. The V gene's germline CDR1 is MGHRA and CDR2 YSYEKL. V dropped 0 bases and J dropped 4; count of bases not matched to a gene: 10.

This rearrangement joins TRBV6-5 to TRBJ2-7; 8 bases align to TRBD2. The length of the CDR3 is 14 residues. Trimming at V came to 6 bases and at J to 7 bases, leaving 11 bases not matched to a gene. The germline V gene has CDR1 MNHEY and CDR2 SVGAGI. CDR3 sequence (DNA): TGTGCCAGCAGCCCGGGGGGGTCCCCCATAGAGCAGTACTTC. This encodes CASSPGGSPIEQYF.

The genes are TRBV19 and TRBJ1-3; D gene unclear. Trimming left V 3 bases short and J 4 bases short, with 7 bases between. The V gene's germline CDR1 is LNHDA and CDR2 SQIVND (reference sequence). This CDR3 has 13 amino acids. The CDR3 region has the DNA TGTGCCAGTAGTATGCGTGCAGGAAACACCATATATTTT. This translates into CASSMRAGNTIYF.

On this clone itself: Additional DNA sequences in this sample encode the identical CDR3. This sequence joins TRBV6-6 and TRBJ2-7; possible D gene TRBD1, 5 bases. The CDR3 runs 13 residues. The V end was cut by 0 bases, the J end by 3 bases, with 6 bases between. Looked up from germline, CDR1 is MNHNY and CDR2 is SVGAGI (reference sequence). The CDR3: CASSYSQGYEQYF. The CDR3 DNA follows: TGTGCCAGCAGTTACTCGCAGGGCTACGAGCAGTACTTC.

The chain is built from TRBV7-2 and TRBJ2-3; no clear D gene. The germline gives CDR1 SGHTA, CDR2 FQGNSA. This CDR3 spans 12 amino acids. With 1 base removed from V and 5 bases from J, the gap between germline ends came to 4 bases. This CDR3 reads CASSLGVDTQYF. The CDR3 nucleotides are TGTGCCAGCAGCTTAGGAGTAGATACGCAGTATTTT.

The rearrangement links TRBV29-1 to TRBJ2-7, with TRBD1 as a possible D gene (5 bases). Germline V gene lookup returns CDR1 SQVTM and CDR2 ANQGSEA. The CDR3 extends over 11 amino acids. V lost 7 bases and J lost 13, with 20 bases in between. CDR3 coding DNA: TGCAGCGCAGAGACACCTCAGGGCTCCTACTTC. Its protein is CSAETPQGSYF.